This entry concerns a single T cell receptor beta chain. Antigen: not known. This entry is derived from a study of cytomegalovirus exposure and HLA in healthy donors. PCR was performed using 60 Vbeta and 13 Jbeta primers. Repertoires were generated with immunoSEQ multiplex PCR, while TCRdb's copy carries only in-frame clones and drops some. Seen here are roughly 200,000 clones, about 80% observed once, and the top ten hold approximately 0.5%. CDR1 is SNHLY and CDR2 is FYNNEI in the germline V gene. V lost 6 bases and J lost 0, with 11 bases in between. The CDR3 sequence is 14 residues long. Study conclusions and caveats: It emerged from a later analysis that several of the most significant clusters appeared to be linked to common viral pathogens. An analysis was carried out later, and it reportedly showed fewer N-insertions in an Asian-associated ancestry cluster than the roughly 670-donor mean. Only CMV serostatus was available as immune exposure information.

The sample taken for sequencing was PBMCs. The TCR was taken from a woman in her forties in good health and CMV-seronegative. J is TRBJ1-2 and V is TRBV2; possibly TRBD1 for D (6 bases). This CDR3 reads CASRATGPNYGYTF. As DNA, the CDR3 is TGTGCCAGCAGGGCGACAGGCCCTAACTATGGCTACACCTTC.